This is a list of T cell receptor beta chains from one sample in a study of shared clonotypes between healthy human individuals. TCRdb's copy holds only in-frame clones and misses some; the assay was immunoSEQ multiplex PCR. Among about 2.4 million clones listed, more than 85% were seen once. The sample comprised naive CD4+ T cells from PBMCs. Source of these receptors: a man aged 18 to 35 in good health. Some clones in this sample may be carry-over from other donors' samples. Both conserved end residues are part of each CDR3. The D gene is left open where the match is weak. Clone sizes are given selectively: once, few, many, or a class where the clone is expanded.

TRBD2	17	NA	TRBV4-3	TRBJ2-1	CASSQVVALAGENEQFF	TGCGCCAGCAGCCAAGTAGTTGCACTAGCGGGAGAAAATGAGCAGTTCTTC
TRBD1	16	NA	TRBV7-2	TRBJ2-1	CASSLVSGQGYNEQFF	TGTGCCAGCAGCTTAGTGTCGGGACAGGGGTACAATGAGCAGTTCTTC
NA	15	NA	TRBV27	TRBJ1-1	CASSLKGDAAGGAFF	TGTGCCAGCAGTTTAAAGGGAGACGCGGCAGGAGGGGCTTTCTTT
NA	13	NA	TRBV25-1	TRBJ1-1	CASSARLSAGAFF	TGTGCCAGCAGTGCCCGGCTGAGTGCTGGAGCTTTCTTT
NA	13	NA	TRBV5-1	TRBJ2-7	CASSLTGEGEQYF	TGCGCCAGCAGCCTCACAGGGGAGGGCGAGCAGTACTTC
NA	13	once	TRBV5-6	TRBJ2-3	CASSLVGVDTQYF	TGTGCCAGCAGCTTGGTCGGCGTAGATACGCAGTATTTT
NA	15	NA	TRBV11-1	TRBJ2-1	CASSLSATSYNEQFF	TGTGCCAGCAGCTTATCTGCCACCTCCTACAATGAGCAGTTCTTC
TRBD2	15	NA	TRBV7-6	TRBJ2-7	CASSRLAGVGSEQYF	TGTGCCAGCAGTCGACTAGCGGGAGTAGGCTCCGAGCAGTACTTC
NA	12	NA	TRBV13	TRBJ1-4	CASTTTNEKLFF	TGTGCCAGCACCACAACTAATGAAAAACTGTTTTTT
NA	15	NA	TRBV6-5	TRBJ1-4	CASTPLSGKKEKLFF	TGTGCCAGCACCCCCCTGTCCGGGAAGAAAGAAAAACTGTTTTTT
TRBD1	15	NA	TRBV7-9	TRBJ2-7	CASSLVGTGSYEQYF	TGTGCCAGCAGCTTAGTGGGGACAGGATCCTACGAGCAGTACTTC
NA	14	NA	TRBV7-8	TRBJ2-7	CASSEVVPSYEQYF	TGTGCCAGCAGCGAGGTCGTTCCCTCCTACGAGCAGTACTTC
TRBD2	17	NA	TRBV7-2	TRBJ2-1	CASSRTSGRILYNEQFF	TGTGCCAGCAGCCGCACTAGCGGGAGGATCCTCTACAATGAGCAGTTCTTC
TRBD1	13	NA	TRBV6-5	TRBJ1-2	CASTRQGDYGYTF	TGTGCCAGCACCAGACAGGGGGACTATGGCTACACCTTC
NA	15	NA	TRBV27	TRBJ2-1	CASSPGTLRLGEQFF	TGTGCCAGCAGTCCCGGGACTCTTAGGTTGGGTGAGCAGTTCTTC
NA	15	NA	TRBV5-1	TRBJ2-7	CASSLYRVQTYEQYF	TGCGCCAGCAGCTTGTATAGGGTCCAAACCTACGAGCAGTACTTC
TRBD1	14	NA	TRBV4-2	TRBJ1-2	CASSQSDREDGYTF	TGTGCCAGCAGCCAGTCGGACAGGGAGGATGGCTACACCTTC
NA	13	NA	TRBV7-2	TRBJ2-7	CASSLWDPNEQYF	TGTGCCAGCAGCTTATGGGACCCTAATGAGCAGTACTTC
TRBD2	14	once	TRBV7-2	TRBJ2-7	CATKVAGHFYEQYF	TGTGCCACCAAAGTAGCGGGACATTTCTACGAGCAGTACTTC
TRBD2	16	NA	TRBV7-3	TRBJ2-2	CASSPRAPGGAGELFF	TGTGCCAGCAGCCCGCGGGCGCCCGGGGGGGCCGGGGAGCTGTTTTTT
TRBD2	15	NA	TRBV27	TRBJ2-2	CASSSLAAFTGELFF	TGTGCCAGCAGTTCCCTAGCGGCGTTCACCGGGGAGCTGTTTTTT
TRBD2	14	NA	TRBV9	TRBJ2-3	CASAGTSGRNTQYF	TGTGCCAGCGCCGGGACTAGCGGGAGGAATACGCAGTATTTT
NA	13	once	TRBV5-4	TRBJ2-7	CASSLLDRAEQYF	TGTGCCAGCAGCTTGCTCGACAGAGCCGAGCAGTACTTC
TRBD2	16	NA	TRBV6-6	TRBJ2-1	CASSPAEAGGRDEQFF	TGTGCCAGCAGTCCGGCGGAGGCGGGAGGTCGCGATGAGCAGTTCTTC
NA	14	NA	TRBV21-1	TRBJ2-2	CASTHSLDTGELFF	TGTGCCAGCACCCACTCCTTGGACACCGGGGAGCTGTTTTTT
NA	15	NA	TRBV6-6	TRBJ1-1	CASSPSATGFTEAFF	TGTGCCAGCAGTCCGTCCGCCACAGGGTTCACTGAAGCTTTCTTT
NA	14	NA	TRBV7-3	TRBJ1-1	CASSLEPRNTEAFF	TGTGCCAGCAGCTTAGAGCCCAGAAACACTGAAGCTTTCTTT
NA	13	NA	TRBV9	TRBJ1-2	CASSLQDGYGYTF	TGTGCCAGCAGCCTCCAAGACGGGTACGGCTACACCTTC
TRBD2	18	NA	TRBV5-1	TRBJ2-3	CASSSVPTSGRAGNTQYF	TGCGCCAGCAGCTCCGTTCCGACTAGCGGGAGGGCGGGCAATACGCAGTATTTT
NA	14	NA	TRBV5-1	TRBJ1-1	CASSLEGTGSEAFF	TGCGCCAGCAGCTTGGAGGGCACAGGGAGTGAAGCTTTCTTT
NA	15	NA	TRBV7-6	TRBJ2-7	CASSLGVGVYDEQYF	TGTGCCAGCAGCTTAGGCGTCGGGGTTTACGACGAGCAGTACTTC
TRBD2	15	NA	TRBV28	TRBJ2-3	CASSFPGLEADTQYF	TGTGCCAGCAGTTTCCCCGGACTAGAGGCAGATACGCAGTATTTT
NA	16	once	TRBV7-3	TRBJ2-2	CASRLHGHGYTGELFF	TGTGCCAGCAGACTCCACGGGCACGGCTACACCGGGGAGCTGTTTTTT
NA	14	NA	TRBV28	TRBJ1-1	CASSPYGQLTEAFF	TGTGCCAGCAGTCCCTACGGACAACTCACTGAAGCTTTCTTT
NA	14	NA	TRBV11-2	TRBJ1-1	CASSFRTWNTEAFF	TGTGCCAGCAGCTTCAGGACTTGGAACACTGAAGCTTTCTTT
TRBD1	17	once	TRBV4-1	TRBJ1-1	CASSQPHRGLYSTEAFF	TGCGCCAGCAGCCAACCCCACAGGGGTTTATATTCCACTGAAGCTTTCTTT
NA	15	NA	TRBV30	TRBJ2-5	CAWKPGGFVIETQYF	TGTGCCTGGAAGCCAGGGGGGTTTGTTATAGAGACCCAGTACTTC
NA	16	NA	TRBV6-5	TRBJ1-1	CASSYSRAPMNTEAFF	TGTGCCAGCAGTTACTCAAGGGCCCCCATGAACACTGAAGCTTTCTTT
TRBD2	14	NA	TRBV5-4	TRBJ2-3	CASTSSGRTDTQYF	TGTGCCAGCACCTCTAGCGGGAGAACAGATACGCAGTATTTT
TRBD2	15	NA	TRBV30	TRBJ2-1	CAWSVLVLAGAEQFF	TGTGCCTGGAGTGTACTGGTGCTAGCGGGTGCTGAGCAGTTCTTC
NA	15	NA	TRBV6-1	TRBJ2-3	CASSEWSANRPPPYF	TGTGCCAGCAGTGAATGGTCCGCAAACCGCCCACCCCCGTATTTT
TRBD1	16	once	TRBV18	TRBJ1-2	CASSSGTGGMGYGYTF	TGTGCCAGCTCATCGGGGACAGGGGGAATGGGCTATGGCTACACCTTC
NA	13	NA	TRBV7-2	TRBJ2-3	CASSLRGVDTQYF	TGTGCCAGCAGCTTAAGGGGGGTGGATACGCAGTATTTT
TRBD1	15	few	TRBV6-1	TRBJ2-5	CASSAGQGRQETQYF	TGTGCCAGCAGTGCGGGACAGGGGAGGCAAGAGACCCAGTACTTC
NA	12	NA	TRBV7-3	TRBJ2-3	CASSRQGNTQYF	TGTGCCAGCAGCCGCCAGGGGAATACGCAGTATTTT
NA	10	once	TRBV20-1	TRBJ2-1	CSARRNEQFF	TGCAGTGCTAGACGGAATGAGCAGTTCTTC
NA	15	NA	TRBV28	TRBJ2-7	CASSLNLRLGYEQYF	TGTGCCAGCAGTTTAAATCTCCGGCTTGGCTACGAGCAGTACTTC
TRBD2	16	NA	TRBV5-1	TRBJ2-2	CASSLVASGRTGELFF	TGCGCCAGCAGCTTGGTAGCTAGCGGGAGGACCGGGGAGCTGTTTTTT